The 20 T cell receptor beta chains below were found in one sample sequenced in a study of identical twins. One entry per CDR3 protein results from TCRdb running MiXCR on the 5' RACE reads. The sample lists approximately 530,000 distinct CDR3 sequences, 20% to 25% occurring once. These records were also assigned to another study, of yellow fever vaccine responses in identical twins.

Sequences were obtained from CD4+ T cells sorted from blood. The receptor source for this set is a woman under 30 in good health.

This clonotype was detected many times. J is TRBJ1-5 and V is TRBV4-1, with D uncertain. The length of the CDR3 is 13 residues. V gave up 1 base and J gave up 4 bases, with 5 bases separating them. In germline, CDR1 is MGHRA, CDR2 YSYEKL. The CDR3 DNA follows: TGCGCCAGCAGCCAAGTCGGGAATCAGCCCCAGCATTTT. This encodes CASSQVGNQPQHF.

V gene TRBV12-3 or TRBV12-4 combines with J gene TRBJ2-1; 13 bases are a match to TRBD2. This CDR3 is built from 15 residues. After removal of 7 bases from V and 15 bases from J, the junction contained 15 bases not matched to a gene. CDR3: CASTETSGGTHLPFF. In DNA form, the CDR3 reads TGTGCCAGCACTGAGACTAGCGGGGGGACCCATTTGCCGTTCTTC.

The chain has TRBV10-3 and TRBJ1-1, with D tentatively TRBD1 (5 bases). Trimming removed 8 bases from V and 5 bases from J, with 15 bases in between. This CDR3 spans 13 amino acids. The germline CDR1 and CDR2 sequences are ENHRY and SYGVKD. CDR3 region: CAISPGWRTEAFF. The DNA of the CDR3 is TGTGCCATCTCCCCAGGGTGGAGGACTGAAGCTTTCTTT.

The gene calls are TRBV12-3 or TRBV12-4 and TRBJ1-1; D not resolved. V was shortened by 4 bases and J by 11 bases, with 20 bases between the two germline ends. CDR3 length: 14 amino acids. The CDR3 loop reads CASSCLRTAVGAFF. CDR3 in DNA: TGTGCCAGCAGTTGCCTCCGGACGGCAGTCGGGGCTTTCTTT.

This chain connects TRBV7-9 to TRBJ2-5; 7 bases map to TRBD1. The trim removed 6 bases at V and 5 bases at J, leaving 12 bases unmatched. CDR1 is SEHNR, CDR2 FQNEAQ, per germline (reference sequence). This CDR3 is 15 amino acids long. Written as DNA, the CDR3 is TGTGCCAGCAGTCACCACAGGGGCAAGGCGGAGACCCAGTACTTC. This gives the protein CASSHHRGKAETQYF.

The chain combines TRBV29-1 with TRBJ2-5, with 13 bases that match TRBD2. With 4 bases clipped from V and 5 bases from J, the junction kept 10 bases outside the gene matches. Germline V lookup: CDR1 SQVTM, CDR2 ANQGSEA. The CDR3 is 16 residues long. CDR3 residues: CSVVRGGLAGAETQYF. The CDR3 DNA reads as TGCAGCGTTGTCCGTGGTGGACTAGCGGGAGCGGAGACCCAGTACTTC.

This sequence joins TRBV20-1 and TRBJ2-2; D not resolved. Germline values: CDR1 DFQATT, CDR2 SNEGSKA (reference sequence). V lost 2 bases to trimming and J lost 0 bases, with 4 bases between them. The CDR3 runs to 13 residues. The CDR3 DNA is TGCAGTGCTAGACAGACGAACACCGGGGAGCTGTTTTTT. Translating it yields CSARQTNTGELFF.

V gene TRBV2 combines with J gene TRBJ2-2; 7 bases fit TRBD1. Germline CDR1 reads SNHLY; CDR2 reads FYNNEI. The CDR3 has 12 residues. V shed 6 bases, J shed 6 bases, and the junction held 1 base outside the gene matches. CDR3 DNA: TGTGCCAGCAGCAGGGGGTCCGGGGAGCTGTTTTTT. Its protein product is CASSRGSGELFF. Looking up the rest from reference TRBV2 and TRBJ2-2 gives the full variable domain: EPEVTQTPSHQVTQMGQEVILRCVPISNHLYFYWYRQILGQKVEFLVSFYNNEISEKSEIFDDQFSVERPDGSNFTLKIRSTKLEDSAMYFCASSRGSGELFFGEGSRLTVL.

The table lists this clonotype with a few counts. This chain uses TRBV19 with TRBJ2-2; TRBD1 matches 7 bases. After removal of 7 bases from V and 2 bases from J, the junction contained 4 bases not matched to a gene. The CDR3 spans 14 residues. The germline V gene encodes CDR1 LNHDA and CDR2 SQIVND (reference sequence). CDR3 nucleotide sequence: TGTGCCAGTACCGACAGGGTAAACACCGGGGAGCTGTTTTTT. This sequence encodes CASTDRVNTGELFF. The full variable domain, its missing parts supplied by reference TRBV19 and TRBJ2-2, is DGGITQSPKYLFRKEGQNVTLSCEQNLNHDAMYWYRQDPGQGLRLIYYSQIVNDFQKGDIAEGYSVSREKKESFPLTVTSAQKNPTAFYLCASTDRVNTGELFFGEGSRLTVL.

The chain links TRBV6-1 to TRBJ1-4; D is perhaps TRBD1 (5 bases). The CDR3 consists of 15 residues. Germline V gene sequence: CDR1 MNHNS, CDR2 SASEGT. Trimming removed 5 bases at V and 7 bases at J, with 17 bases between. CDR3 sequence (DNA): TGTGCCAGCAGTCCACAGGACTCCCTGGGTGAAAAACTGTTTTTT. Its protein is CASSPQDSLGEKLFF.

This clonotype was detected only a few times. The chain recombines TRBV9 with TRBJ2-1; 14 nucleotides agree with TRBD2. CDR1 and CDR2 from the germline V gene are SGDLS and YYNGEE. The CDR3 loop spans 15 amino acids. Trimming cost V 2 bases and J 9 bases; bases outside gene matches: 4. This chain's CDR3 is CASSVGTSGSGEQFF. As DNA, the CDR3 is TGTGCCAGCAGCGTGGGGACTAGCGGGAGCGGTGAGCAGTTCTTC.

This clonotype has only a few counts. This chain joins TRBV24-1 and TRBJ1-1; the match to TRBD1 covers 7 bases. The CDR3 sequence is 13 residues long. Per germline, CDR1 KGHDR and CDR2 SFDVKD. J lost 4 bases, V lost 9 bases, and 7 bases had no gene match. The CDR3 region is CATAGQSGTEAFF. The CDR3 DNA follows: TGTGCCACCGCGGGACAGAGCGGCACTGAAGCTTTCTTT.

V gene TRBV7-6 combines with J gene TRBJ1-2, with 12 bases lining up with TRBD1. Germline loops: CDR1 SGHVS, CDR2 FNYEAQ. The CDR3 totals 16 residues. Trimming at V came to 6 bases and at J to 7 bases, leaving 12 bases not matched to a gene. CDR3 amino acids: CASSKTRDRGHFGYTF. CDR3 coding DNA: TGTGCCAGCAGTAAGACCCGGGACAGGGGGCATTTTGGCTACACCTTC.

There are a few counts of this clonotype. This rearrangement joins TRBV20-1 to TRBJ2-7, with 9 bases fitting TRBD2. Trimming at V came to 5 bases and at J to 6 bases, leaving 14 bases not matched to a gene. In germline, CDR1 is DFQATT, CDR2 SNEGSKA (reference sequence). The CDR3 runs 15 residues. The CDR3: CSAHKSGRQDSEQYF. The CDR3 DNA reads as TGCAGTGCTCACAAGAGCGGGAGGCAGGACAGCGAGCAGTACTTC.

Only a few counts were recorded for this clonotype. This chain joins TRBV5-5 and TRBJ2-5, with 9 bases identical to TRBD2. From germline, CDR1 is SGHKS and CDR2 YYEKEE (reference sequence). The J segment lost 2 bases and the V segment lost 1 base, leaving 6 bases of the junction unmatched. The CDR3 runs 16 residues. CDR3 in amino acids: CASSLLISGGQETQYF. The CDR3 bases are TGTGCCAGCAGCTTGTTAATTAGCGGGGGACAAGAGACCCAGTACTTC.

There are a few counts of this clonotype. The CDR3 region is CASSLKSLAVNTDTQYF. CDR3 nucleotides: TGTGCCAGCAGCTTAAAATCACTAGCGGTGAACACAGATACGCAGTATTTT. The chain recombines TRBV11-2 with TRBJ2-3; TRBD2 matches 8 bases. The V and J ends lost 2 bases and 2 bases, in that order; junction bases with no gene match: 9. The CDR3 spans 17 residues. Germline V gives CDR1 SGHAT, CDR2 FQNNGV.

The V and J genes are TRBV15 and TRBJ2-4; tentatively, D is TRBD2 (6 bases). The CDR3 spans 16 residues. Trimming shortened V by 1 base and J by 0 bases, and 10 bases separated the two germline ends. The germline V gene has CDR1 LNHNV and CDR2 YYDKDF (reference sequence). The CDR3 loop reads CATSRGEGLAKNIQYF. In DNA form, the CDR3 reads TGTGCCACCAGCAGAGGCGAGGGACTAGCCAAAAACATTCAGTACTTC.

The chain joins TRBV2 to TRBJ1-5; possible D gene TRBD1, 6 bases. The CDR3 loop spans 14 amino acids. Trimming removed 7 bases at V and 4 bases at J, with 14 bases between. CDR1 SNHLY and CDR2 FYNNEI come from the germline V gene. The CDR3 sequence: CASTIQGGNQPQHF. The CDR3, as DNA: TGTGCCAGCACTATACAGGGAGGTAATCAGCCCCAGCATTTT. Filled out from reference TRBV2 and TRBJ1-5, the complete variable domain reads EPEVTQTPSHQVTQMGQEVILRCVPISNHLYFYWYRQILGQKVEFLVSFYNNEISEKSEIFDDQFSVERPDGSNFTLKIRSTKLEDSAMYFCASTIQGGNQPQHFGDGTRLSIL.

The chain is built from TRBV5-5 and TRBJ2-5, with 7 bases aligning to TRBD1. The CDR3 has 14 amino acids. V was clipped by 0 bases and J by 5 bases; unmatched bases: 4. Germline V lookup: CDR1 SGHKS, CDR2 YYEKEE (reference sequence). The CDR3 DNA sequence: TGTGCCAGCAGCTTGGCGGGCAGGGGGGAGACCCAGTACTTC. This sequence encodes CASSLAGRGETQYF.

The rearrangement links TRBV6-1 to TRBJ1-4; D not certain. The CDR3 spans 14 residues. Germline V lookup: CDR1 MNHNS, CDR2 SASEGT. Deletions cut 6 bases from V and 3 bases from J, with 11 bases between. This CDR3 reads CASRPREANEKLFF. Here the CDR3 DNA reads TGTGCCAGCAGACCCCGGGAGGCTAATGAAAAACTGTTTTTT.